The 25 T cell receptor beta chains reported below all come from one sample, sequenced in a study of somatic mutations in cytotoxic T cells in rheumatoid arthritis. Assay used: immunoSEQ multiplex PCR; TCRdb lists only in-frame clones, some missing. This sample has 5,500 to 8,500 clones, with roughly four fifths found just once. What was sequenced was CD8+ T cells sorted from blood. These TCRs come from an older woman in good health.

The V gene is TRBV5-4, the J gene TRBJ1-1; D is unresolved. The V end was cut by 2 bases, the J end by 4 bases, with 9 bases between. The CDR3 is 13 amino acids. CDR1 SGHNT and CDR2 YYREEE come from the germline V gene (reference sequence). The CDR3 DNA follows: TGTGCCAGCAGCTTATTAACAGCCACTGAAGCTTTCTTT. It specifies CASSLLTATEAFF.

The V gene is TRBV27, the J gene TRBJ1-1, with unresolved D. This CDR3 has 15 amino acids. V lost 2 bases and J 5 bases, leaving 15 bases between the germline ends. Germline V CDR1 and CDR2: MNHEY, SMNVEV (reference sequence). The CDR3 loop reads CASSLSPLGGTEAFF. The CDR3 bases are TGTGCCAGCAGTTTAAGTCCCCTAGGCGGGACTGAAGCTTTCTTT.

This chain links TRBV6-1 with TRBJ1-5; D is possibly TRBD1 (5 bases). Germline V gene data show CDR1 as MNHNS and CDR2 as SASEGT. The CDR3 extends over 14 amino acids. V was clipped by 7 bases and J by 5 bases, with 15 bases between them. The CDR3 loop reads CASIADRNYQPQHF. The CDR3 DNA reads TGTGCCAGCATTGCCGACAGAAATTATCAGCCCCAGCATTTT.

V is TRBV28 and J is TRBJ2-7, with TRBD2 matching 9 bases. Germline CDR1 is MDHEN and CDR2 is SYDVKM. The V gene end was trimmed by 4 bases and the J gene end by 7 bases; junction bases not matched to a gene: 11. The CDR3 has 15 residues. The CDR3 sequence: CASSSMREGLWEQYF. As DNA, the CDR3 is TGTGCCAGCAGTTCGATGCGGGAGGGCCTTTGGGAGCAGTACTTC.

The V gene is TRBV27, the J gene TRBJ1-1; D gene unclear. CDR3 length: 14 amino acids. Trimming left V 9 bases short and J 4 bases short, with 18 bases between. In germline, CDR1 is MNHEY, CDR2 SMNVEV (reference sequence). DNA for the CDR3: TGTGCCAGTGGCCCAGGAGGGTTGAGCACTGAAGCTTTCTTT. Amino acid sequence: CASGPGGLSTEAFF.

V is TRBV13 and J is TRBJ2-7, with 7 bases lining up with TRBD2. V lost 8 bases, J lost 1 base, and 8 bases stayed unmatched. Germline V gives CDR1 PRHDT, CDR2 FYEKMQ (reference sequence). The CDR3 is made up of 14 amino acids. In DNA form, the CDR3 reads TGTGCCAGCTGTTTACTAGCGCGGTCCTACGAGCAGTACTTC. This gives the protein CASCLLARSYEQYF.

The gene calls are TRBV1 and TRBJ2-1; the table's D call TRBD2 went unverified against the DNA. TRBV1 is a pseudogene segment. The CDR3 is 14 residues long. For the CDR3, the DNA is TGCACCAGCAGCCCCGGGTCCCCCTACAATGAGCAGTTCTTC. Its translation: CTSSPGSPYNEQFF.

This chain links TRBV27 with TRBJ2-1, with D uncertain. Germline V gene lookup returns CDR1 MNHEY and CDR2 SMNVEV (reference sequence). V lost 4 bases to trimming and J lost 4 bases, with 8 bases between them. The CDR3 runs 13 residues. CDR3 region: CASSYSVYNEQFF. The CDR3 DNA is TGTGCCAGCAGTTATTCCGTATACAATGAGCAGTTCTTC.

This clone has only a few counts. The rearrangement links TRBV7-8 to TRBJ2-3; a possible D gene is TRBD2 (6 bases). The germline V and J ends were trimmed by 4 bases and 0 bases, with 11 bases remaining between them. The CDR3 sequence is 15 residues long. Looked up from germline, CDR1 is SGHVS and CDR2 is FQNEAQ. CDR3 residues: CASSSFSGSTDTQYF. The CDR3 DNA is TGTGCCAGCAGCTCATTTAGCGGCAGCACAGATACGCAGTATTTT.

V usage is TRBV7-9 and J usage is TRBJ1-1, with 10 bases aligning to TRBD1. This CDR3 has 18 amino acids. From germline, CDR1 is SEHNR and CDR2 FQNEAQ (reference sequence). V lost 4 bases, J lost 5 bases, and 16 bases stayed unmatched. CDR3 sequence reads: CASSSGYSRDRGRTEAFF. The CDR3 region has the DNA TGTGCCAGCAGCTCAGGGTATTCGAGGGACAGGGGAAGGACTGAAGCTTTCTTT.

This chain links TRBV19 with TRBJ2-5, with 7 nucleotides matching TRBD1. The CDR3 sequence is 16 residues long. The germline V gene has CDR1 LNHDA and CDR2 SQIVND (reference sequence). After removal of 6 bases from V and 7 bases from J, the junction contained 17 bases not matched to a gene. The CDR3 coding sequence is TGTGCCAGTAGCTTTACCGGGACAGACTTAGAAGGGACCCAGTACTTC. This encodes CASSFTGTDLEGTQYF. Looking up the rest from reference TRBV19 and TRBJ2-5 gives the full variable domain: DGGITQSPKYLFRKEGQNVTLSCEQNLNHDAMYWYRQDPGQGLRLIYYSQIVNDFQKGDIAEGYSVSREKKESFPLTVTSAQKNPTAFYLCASSFTGTDLEGTQYFGPGTRLLVL.

The chain recombines TRBV5-5 with TRBJ1-5; D ambiguous. Trimming left V 2 bases short and J 2 bases short, with 11 bases between. The CDR3 is made up of 15 amino acids. Germline V gives CDR1 SGHKS, CDR2 YYEKEE (reference sequence). The CDR3 DNA follows: TGTGCCAGCAGCTTAAGCCTGCAGGGCAATCAGCCCCAGCATTTT. Amino acid sequence: CASSLSLQGNQPQHF.

V is TRBV27 and J is TRBJ2-7; 7 nucleotides line up with TRBD1. The germline V gene encodes CDR1 MNHEY and CDR2 SMNVEV (reference sequence). V gave up 3 bases and J gave up 4 bases; unmatched junction bases: 6. This CDR3 comprises 14 residues. CDR3 sequence: CASSFRPGGYEQYF. For the CDR3, the DNA is TGTGCCAGCAGTTTCCGGCCAGGGGGATACGAGCAGTACTTC.

For this clone: A read error may account for a junction end that differs from germline. The CDR3 region is CASSQETTEVLGQNYGHTF. Here the CDR3 DNA reads TGTGCCAGCAGCCAAGAAACCACTGAAGTCCTCGGACAAAACTATGGCCACACCTTC. This chain joins TRBV14 and TRBJ1-2; D is possibly TRBD1 (5 bases). The germline CDR1 and CDR2 sequences are SGHDN and FVKESK. The CDR3 covers 19 residues.

V is TRBV9 and J is TRBJ1-4, with 9 positions matching TRBD1. After removal of 4 bases from V and 5 bases from J, the junction contained 3 bases not matched to a gene. Germline V gene lookup returns CDR1 SGDLS and CDR2 YYNGEE. This CDR3 has 14 residues. The CDR3 DNA is TGTGCCAGCAGCCCCGGGACAGGGAATGAAAAACTGTTTTTT. It encodes CASSPGTGNEKLFF.

The chain has TRBV7-3 and TRBJ2-3; TRBD2 aligns across 7 bases. CDR3 length: 15 amino acids. Unmatched junction bases numbered 5, after V lost 0 bases and J lost 5 bases. Germline assignment: CDR1 SGHTA and CDR2 FQGTGA. This CDR3 reads CASSLTGGRGDTQYF. The CDR3 nucleotides are TGTGCCAGCAGCTTAACGGGAGGGAGGGGAGATACGCAGTATTTT.

This sequence joins TRBV27 and TRBJ1-6; TRBD1 matches at 7 bases. The V segment lost 5 bases and the J segment 2 bases; nucleotides outside the gene matches: 9. Germline V gives CDR1 MNHEY, CDR2 SMNVEV (reference sequence). The CDR3 length is 17 residues. CDR3 loop: CASSQGTEITYNSPLHF. DNA for the CDR3: TGTGCCAGCAGTCAGGGGACAGAAATAACCTATAATTCACCCCTCCACTTT.

The CDR3 here is CASSEDLVGGQKLFF. The CDR3 nucleotides are TGTGCCAGCAGTGAAGACCTGGTAGGGGGCCAAAAACTGTTTTTT. This sequence joins TRBV2 and TRBJ1-4, with 7 positions matching TRBD1. With V trimmed by 1 base and J by 9 bases, 8 bases remained unmatched. There are 15 residues in the CDR3. In germline, CDR1 is SNHLY, CDR2 FYNNEI.

The V gene is TRBV14, the J gene TRBJ1-1; D unclear. The ends were cut back, 0 bases at V and 5 bases at J, with 13 bases in the middle. Per germline, CDR1 SGHDN and CDR2 FVKESK. This CDR3 has 15 amino acids. CDR3 region: CASSQEWQVRTEAFF. In DNA form, the CDR3 reads TGTGCCAGCAGCCAAGAGTGGCAGGTCAGGACTGAAGCTTTCTTT.

This clone has just a few counts. The V and J genes are TRBV2 and TRBJ1-2, with D perhaps matching TRBD1 (6 bases). The CDR3 consists of 12 residues. V lost 10 bases and J lost 6, with 15 bases in between. The germline V gene encodes CDR1 SNHLY and CDR2 FYNNEI. The CDR3 nucleotides are TGTGCCACCCTACAGGGAAGGGATGGCTACACCTTC. It translates to CATLQGRDGYTF.

This CDR3 is CASSVDQLQETQYF. In DNA, the CDR3 is TGTGCCAGCAGCGTAGACCAGTTACAAGAGACCCAGTACTTC. The rearrangement joins TRBV9 to TRBJ2-5; no reliable D call. Per the germline V gene, CDR1 is SGDLS and CDR2 is YYNGEE. The CDR3 contains 14 residues. Trimming took 0 bases from V and 2 from J, leaving 8 bases between them.

Of note for this clone: One end of the junction does not line up with germline, which may come from a read error. The chain is built from TRBV4-1 and TRBJ2-7, with 16 bases aligning to TRBD2. The germline gives CDR1 MGHRA, CDR2 YSYEKL. The CDR3 covers 16 residues. The CDR3 DNA reads TGTGCCAGCAGCCCCGGGACTAGCGGGGGGGCCTACGAGCAGTACTTC. Its protein product is CASSPGTSGGAYEQYF.

The rearrangement uses TRBV5-1 and TRBJ2-7, with 10 bases aligning to TRBD1. The CDR3 extends over 14 amino acids. Germline CDR1 SGHRS, CDR2 YFSETQ. V shed 4 bases, J shed 2 bases, and the junction held 3 bases outside the gene matches. CDR3 DNA sequence: TGCGCCAGCAGCCCCGGGACAGGGGCCTACGAGCAGTACTTC. Protein product: CASSPGTGAYEQYF. The whole variable domain, remainder taken from reference TRBV5-1 and TRBJ2-7, is KAGVTQTPRYLIKTRGQQVTLSCSPISGHRSVSWYQQTPGQGLQFLFEYFSETQRNKGNFPGRFSGRQFSNSRSEMNVSTLELGDSALYLCASSPGTGAYEQYFGPGTRLTVT.

V and J are TRBV13 and TRBJ1-2; the match to TRBD1 covers 9 bases. This CDR3 has 15 amino acids. Looked up from germline, CDR1 is PRHDT and CDR2 is FYEKMQ (reference sequence). Losses at the gene ends were 5 bases for V and 5 bases for J; bases not matched to a gene: 9. The CDR3 loop reads CASSKRVDRGYGYTF. CDR3 nucleotide sequence: TGTGCCAGCAGCAAAAGGGTAGACAGGGGGTATGGCTACACCTTC.

The chain couples TRBV7-9 to TRBJ1-6; tentative D call: TRBD1 (6 bases). V was clipped by 5 bases and J by 0 bases, with 11 bases between them. Germline lookup yields CDR1 SEHNR and CDR2 FQNEAQ (reference sequence). The CDR3 extends over 16 amino acids. The DNA of the CDR3 is TGTGCCAGCAGCGGGGGCATAAGCTCCTATAATTCACCCCTCCACTTT. Protein sequence: CASSGGISSYNSPLHF.